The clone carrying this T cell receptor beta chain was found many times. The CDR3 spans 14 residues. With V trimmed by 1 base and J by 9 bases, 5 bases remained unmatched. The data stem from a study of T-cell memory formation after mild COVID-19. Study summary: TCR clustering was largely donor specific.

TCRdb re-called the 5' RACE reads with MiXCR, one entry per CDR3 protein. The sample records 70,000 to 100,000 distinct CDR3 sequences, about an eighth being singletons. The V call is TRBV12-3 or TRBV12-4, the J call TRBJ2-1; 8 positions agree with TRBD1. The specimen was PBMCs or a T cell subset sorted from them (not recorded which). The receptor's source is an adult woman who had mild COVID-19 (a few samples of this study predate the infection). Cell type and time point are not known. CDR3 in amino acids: CASSLGQGAFEQFF. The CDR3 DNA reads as TGTGCCAGCAGTTTAGGGCAGGGGGCATTTGAGCAGTTCTTC.